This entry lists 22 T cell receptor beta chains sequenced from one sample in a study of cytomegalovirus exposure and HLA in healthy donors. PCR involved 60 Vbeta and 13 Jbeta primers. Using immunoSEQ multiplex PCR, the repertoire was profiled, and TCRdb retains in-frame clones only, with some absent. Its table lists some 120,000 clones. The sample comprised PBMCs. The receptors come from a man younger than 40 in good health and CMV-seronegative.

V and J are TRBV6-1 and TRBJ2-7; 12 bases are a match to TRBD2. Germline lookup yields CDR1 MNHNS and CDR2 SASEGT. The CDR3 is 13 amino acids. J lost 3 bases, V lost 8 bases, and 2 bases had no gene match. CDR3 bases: TGTGCCAGCGGACTAGCGGGAAACTACGAGCAGTACTTC. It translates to CASGLAGNYEQYF.

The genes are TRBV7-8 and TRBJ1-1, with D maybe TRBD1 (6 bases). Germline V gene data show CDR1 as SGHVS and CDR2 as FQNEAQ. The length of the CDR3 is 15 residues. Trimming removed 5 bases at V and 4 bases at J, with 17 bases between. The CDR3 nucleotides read TGTGCCAGCAGCGGCCGGACAGTCTTCCCCACTGAAGCTTTCTTT. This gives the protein CASSGRTVFPTEAFF.

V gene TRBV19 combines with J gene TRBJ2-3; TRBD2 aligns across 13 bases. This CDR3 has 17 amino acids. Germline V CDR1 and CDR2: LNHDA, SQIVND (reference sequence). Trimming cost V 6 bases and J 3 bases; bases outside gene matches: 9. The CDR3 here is CASSRTSGSADTDTQYF. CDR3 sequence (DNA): TGTGCCAGTAGCCGGACTAGCGGGAGCGCTGATACAGATACGCAGTATTTT.

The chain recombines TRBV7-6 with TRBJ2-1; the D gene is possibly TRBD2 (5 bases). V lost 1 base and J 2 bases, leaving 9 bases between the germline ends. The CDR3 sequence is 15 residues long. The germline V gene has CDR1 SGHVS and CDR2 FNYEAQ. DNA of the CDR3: TGTGCCAGCAGCTTAGTAGCGCAACCCTACAATGAGCAGTTCTTC. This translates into CASSLVAQPYNEQFF.

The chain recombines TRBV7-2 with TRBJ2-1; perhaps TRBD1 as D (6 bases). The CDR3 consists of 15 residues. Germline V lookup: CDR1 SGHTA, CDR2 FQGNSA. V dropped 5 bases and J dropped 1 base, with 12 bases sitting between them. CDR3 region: CASSADRRSYNEQFF. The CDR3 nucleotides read TGTGCCAGCAGCGCTGACAGGAGGTCCTACAATGAGCAGTTCTTC.

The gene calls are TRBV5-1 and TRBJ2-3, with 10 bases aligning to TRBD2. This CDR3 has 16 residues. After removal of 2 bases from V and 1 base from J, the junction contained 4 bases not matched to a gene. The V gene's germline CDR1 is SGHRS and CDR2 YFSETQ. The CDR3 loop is CASSFRLAGGTDTQYF. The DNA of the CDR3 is TGCGCCAGCAGCTTCAGACTAGCGGGCGGCACAGATACGCAGTATTTT.

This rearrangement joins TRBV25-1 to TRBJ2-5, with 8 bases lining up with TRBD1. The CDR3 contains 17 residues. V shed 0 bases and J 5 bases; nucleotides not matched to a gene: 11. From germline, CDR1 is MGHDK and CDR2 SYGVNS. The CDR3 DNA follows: TGTGCCAGCAGTGAATATATTGGCAGGGGGCTAGCGGAGACCCAGTACTTC. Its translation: CASSEYIGRGLAETQYF.

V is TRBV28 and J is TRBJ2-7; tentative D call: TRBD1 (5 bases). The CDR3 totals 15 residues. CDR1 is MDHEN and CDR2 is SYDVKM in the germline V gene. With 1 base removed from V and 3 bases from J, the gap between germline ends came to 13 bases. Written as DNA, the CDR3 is TGTGCCAGCAGTTTATATCGCGAAACAGGCTACGAGCAGTACTTC. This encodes CASSLYRETGYEQYF.

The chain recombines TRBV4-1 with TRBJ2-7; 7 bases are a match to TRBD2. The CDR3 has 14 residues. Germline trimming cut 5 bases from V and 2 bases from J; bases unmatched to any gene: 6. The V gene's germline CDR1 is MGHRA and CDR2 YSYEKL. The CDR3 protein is CASSVGTKPYEQYF. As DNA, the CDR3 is TGCGCCAGCAGCGTTGGGACTAAGCCCTACGAGCAGTACTTC.

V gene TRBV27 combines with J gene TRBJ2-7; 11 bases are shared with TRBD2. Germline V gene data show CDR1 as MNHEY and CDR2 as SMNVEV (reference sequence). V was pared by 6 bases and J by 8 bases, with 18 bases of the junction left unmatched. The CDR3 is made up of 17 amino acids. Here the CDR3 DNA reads TGTGCCAGCAGCTACTGGACTAGCGGGTTGCATCCTACGCAGCAGTACTTC. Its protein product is CASSYWTSGLHPTQQYF.

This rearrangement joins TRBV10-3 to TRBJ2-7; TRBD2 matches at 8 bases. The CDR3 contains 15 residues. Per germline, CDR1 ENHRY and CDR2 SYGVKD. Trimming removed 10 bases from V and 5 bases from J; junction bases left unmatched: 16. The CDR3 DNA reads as TGTGCCACTCAAGATATAGCGGGATCTCCCCACGAGCAGTACTTC. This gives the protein CATQDIAGSPHEQYF.

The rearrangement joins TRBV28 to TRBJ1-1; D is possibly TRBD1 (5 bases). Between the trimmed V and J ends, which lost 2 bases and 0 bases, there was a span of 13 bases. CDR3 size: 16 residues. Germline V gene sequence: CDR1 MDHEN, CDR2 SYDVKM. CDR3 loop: CASSLVVQELNTEAFF. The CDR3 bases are TGTGCCAGCAGTTTAGTAGTACAGGAGTTGAACACTGAAGCTTTCTTT.

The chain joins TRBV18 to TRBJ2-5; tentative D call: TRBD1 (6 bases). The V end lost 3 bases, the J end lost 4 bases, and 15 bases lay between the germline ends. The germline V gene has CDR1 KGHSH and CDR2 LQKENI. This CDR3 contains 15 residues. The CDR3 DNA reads TGTGCCAGCTCACCTAGCCGGACAGCTCCAGAGACCCAGTACTTC. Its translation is CASSPSRTAPETQYF.

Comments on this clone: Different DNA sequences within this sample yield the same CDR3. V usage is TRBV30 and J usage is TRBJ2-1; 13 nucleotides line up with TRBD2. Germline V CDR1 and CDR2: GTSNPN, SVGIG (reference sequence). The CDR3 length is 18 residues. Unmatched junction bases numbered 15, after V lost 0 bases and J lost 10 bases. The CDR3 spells CAWSVPLHTSGRAREQFF. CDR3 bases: TGTGCCTGGAGTGTCCCCCTCCACACTAGCGGGAGGGCCCGAGAGCAGTTCTTC.

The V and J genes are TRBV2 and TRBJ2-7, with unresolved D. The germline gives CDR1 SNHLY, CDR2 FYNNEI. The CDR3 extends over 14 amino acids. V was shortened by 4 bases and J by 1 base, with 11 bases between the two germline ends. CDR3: CASSGNLVSYEQYF. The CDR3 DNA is TGTGCCAGCAGTGGAAACCTAGTTTCCTACGAGCAGTACTTC.

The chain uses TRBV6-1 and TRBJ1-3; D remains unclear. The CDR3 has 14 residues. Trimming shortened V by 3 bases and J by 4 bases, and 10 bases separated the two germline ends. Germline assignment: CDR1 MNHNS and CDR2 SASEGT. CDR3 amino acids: CASSDLGAGNTIYF. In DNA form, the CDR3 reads TGTGCCAGCAGTGATCTGGGAGCGGGAAACACCATATATTTT.

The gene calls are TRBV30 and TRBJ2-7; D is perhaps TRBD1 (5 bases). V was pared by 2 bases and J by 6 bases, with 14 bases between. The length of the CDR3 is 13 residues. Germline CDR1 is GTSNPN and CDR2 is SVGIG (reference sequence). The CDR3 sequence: CAWSPRRGTEQYF. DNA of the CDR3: TGTGCCTGGAGTCCACGTAGGGGAACCGAGCAGTACTTC.

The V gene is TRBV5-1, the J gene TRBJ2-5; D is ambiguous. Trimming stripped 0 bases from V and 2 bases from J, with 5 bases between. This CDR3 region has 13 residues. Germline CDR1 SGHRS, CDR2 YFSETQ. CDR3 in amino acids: CASSLELQETQYF. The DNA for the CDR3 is TGCGCCAGCAGCTTGGAACTTCAAGAGACCCAGTACTTC.

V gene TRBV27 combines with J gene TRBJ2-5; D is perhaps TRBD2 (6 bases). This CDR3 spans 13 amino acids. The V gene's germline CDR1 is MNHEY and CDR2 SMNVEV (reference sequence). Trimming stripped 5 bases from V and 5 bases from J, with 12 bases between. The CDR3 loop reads CASSRTNDETQYF. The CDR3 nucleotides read TGTGCCAGCAGTCGGACTAACGACGAGACCCAGTACTTC.

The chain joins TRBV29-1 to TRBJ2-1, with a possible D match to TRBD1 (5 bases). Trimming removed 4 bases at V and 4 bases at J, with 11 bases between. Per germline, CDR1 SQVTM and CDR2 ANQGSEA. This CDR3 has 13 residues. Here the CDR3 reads CSVGGRQYNEQFF. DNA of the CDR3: TGCAGCGTTGGGGGCAGACAGTACAATGAGCAGTTCTTC.

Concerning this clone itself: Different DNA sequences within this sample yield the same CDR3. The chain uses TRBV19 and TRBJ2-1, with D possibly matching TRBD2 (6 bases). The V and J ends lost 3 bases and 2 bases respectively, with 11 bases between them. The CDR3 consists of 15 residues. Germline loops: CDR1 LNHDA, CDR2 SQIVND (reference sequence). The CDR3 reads CASSIGSGAYNEQFF. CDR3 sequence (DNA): TGTGCCAGTAGTATCGGGTCGGGGGCCTACAATGAGCAGTTCTTC.

The chain's CDR3 is CASIGVKGVGQPQHF. CDR3 DNA: TGTGCCAGCATCGGGGTCAAGGGGGTCGGTCAGCCCCAGCATTTT. The rearrangement uses TRBV27 and TRBJ1-5; D is perhaps TRBD1 (6 bases). The CDR3 has 15 amino acids. V lost 7 bases, J lost 6 bases, and 19 bases lay in between. The germline gives CDR1 MNHEY, CDR2 SMNVEV (reference sequence).